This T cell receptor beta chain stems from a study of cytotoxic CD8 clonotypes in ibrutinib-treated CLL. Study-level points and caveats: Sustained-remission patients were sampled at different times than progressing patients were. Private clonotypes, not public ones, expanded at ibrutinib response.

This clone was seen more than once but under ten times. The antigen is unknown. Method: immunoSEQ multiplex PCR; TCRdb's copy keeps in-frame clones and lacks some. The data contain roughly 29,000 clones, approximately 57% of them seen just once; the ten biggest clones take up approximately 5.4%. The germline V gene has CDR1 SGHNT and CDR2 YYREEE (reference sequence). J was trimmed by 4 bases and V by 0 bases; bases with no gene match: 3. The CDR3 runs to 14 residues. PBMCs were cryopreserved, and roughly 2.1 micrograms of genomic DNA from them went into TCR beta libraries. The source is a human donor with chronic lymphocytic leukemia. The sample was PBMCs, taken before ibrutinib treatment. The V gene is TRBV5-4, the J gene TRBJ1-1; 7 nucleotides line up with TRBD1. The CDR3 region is CASSLGQGGTEAFF. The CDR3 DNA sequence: TGTGCCAGCAGCTTGGGGCAGGGGGGCACTGAAGCTTTCTTT. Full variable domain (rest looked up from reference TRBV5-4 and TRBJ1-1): ETGVTQSPTHLIKTRGQQVTLRCSSQSGHNTVSWYQQALGQGPQFIFQYYREEENGRGNFPPRFSGLQFPNYSSELNVNALELDDSALYLCASSLGQGGTEAFFGQGTRLTVV.